The present entry profiles one T cell receptor (beta chain) with its context. In the original processing: The authors estimated nucleated cell counts from reference gene primer amplification. Produced via immunoSEQ multiplex PCR; TCRdb's table is partial and in-frame only. The DNA was the basis for D and trimming; V, J and clone size are from that table. The sample lists 210,000 or so clones, roughly 87% occurring once. The germline V gene has CDR1 SQVTM and CDR2 ANQGSEA. The CDR3 loop spans 13 amino acids. Trimming stripped 7 bases from V and 4 bases from J, with 16 bases between. These data originate in a study of blood T cell repertoires in COVID-19. Overall study: Samples taken during acute and convalescent COVID-19 were collected in the United States, Italy and Spain. T cells, B-cell-depleted T cells, or PBMCs supplied cDNA or gDNA.

The sequenced sample consisted of peripheral blood. The TCR comes from a middle-aged man with active or convalescent COVID-19. This sequence joins TRBV29-1 and TRBJ1-1; D is possibly TRBD1 (5 bases). The CDR3 region has the DNA TGCAGCGGGGCTGCCGTCCAGGGCACTGAAGCTTTCTTT. Translating it yields CSGAAVQGTEAFF.